This TCR beta chain was found in a study of shared clonotypes between healthy human individuals (dated by TCRdb to the early 2020s). At the level of the whole study: The cohort comprised a couple of women and a few men aged 18 to 49 years. For each donor, three plates each were used for CD4 naive and CD4 memory, two plates were used for CD8 naive, and one plate was used for CD8 memory. To estimate repertoire size and how much clonotype sharing occurs between individuals, the study deeply sequenced the blood TCR repertoires of about 5 healthy adults. Different laboratories and diverse techniques were used to prepare libraries and sequence TCR repertoires, to increase sequencing depth and limit assay-specific biases. Per donor, leukapheresis produced somewhere between about 0.8 and 9 billion PBMCs.

The donors were healthy, HIV-negative adults with no recently reported acute infections or vaccinations. All donors were Caucasian adults living in Nashville, Tennessee, USA. CD4+ T cells were enriched by magnetic negative selection; naive cells were then positively selected on CD45RA, and the negative fraction formed the memory subset. Blood was collected by leukapheresis, and PBMCs were isolated by Ficoll-Histopaque density gradient centrifugation and then cryopreserved in liquid nitrogen vapor phase. Analytical flow cytometry was used to check the purity and quantity of every magnetically sorted T cell population. Genomic DNA was isolated from each sorted fraction and quantified by UV absorbance on a Nanodrop 2000c. Note on this clone: What antigen it recognizes has not been identified. It has no much larger one-base neighbor in the sample; base qualities were not kept.

TCR CDR3 regions were amplified from genomic DNA by multiplex PCR using the deep immunoSEQ assay. Genomic DNA extracted from each cell subset was distributed evenly over all wells of several immunoSEQ 96-well plates, and each plate served as one replicate. For sorted subsets, each replicate PCR was loaded with approximately 190 ng genomic DNA, equivalent to 25,000 to 30,000 T cell genomes. Purified libraries were measured with a Qubit 3.0 fluorometer, size-checked on a Bioanalyzer 2100, and measured again with the KAPA Library Quantification kit. Each immunoSEQ 96-well plate was sequenced on its own single-read 150-cycle Illumina NextSeq 550 flow cell. As for the original processing: Because the immunoSEQ output included only junctional sequences and no quality scores, the filtering could not be the same as the filtering used for full-length reads. Sequences were annotated with PyIR, a Python wrapper for IgBLAST v1.9, and V/J genes and CDR3 were assigned using IMGT germline references. Reads with weak V/J assignments (E-value above 1e-6), missing CDR3, stop codons, out-of-frame junctions, or ambiguous translated residues were removed. V3J clonotypes were defined as sequences sharing the same inferred V gene, J gene, and CDR3 amino acid sequence. To compute the percentage overlap between repertoires, the number of shared unique clonotypes was divided by the size of the smaller repertoire. Three approaches were used to assess repertoire richness: RTK rarefaction, the Chao1 estimator, and Recon v2.1 estimates of unobserved clonotypes. For all TCRbeta clonotypes obtained by the gDNA method from a few donors, generation probabilities were computed with OLGA. In TCRdb, the immuneACCESS table is reduced to in-frame sequences with V and J assigned. These tables do not hold every clone; where another copy was compared, an unresolved V gene accounts for under half, and the others remain unexplained. That table is the source of V, J and clone size, and D and trimming were worked out from the DNA. The sample table shows fewer than 1.6 million clones, and around 98.5% are seen once. Jointly, the top ten make up 0.3% to 0.45% of the sample.

The CDR3, cysteine through phenylalanine, is 14 amino acids long. Here the CDR3 DNA is all that survives: 42 bases in frame from base 1. The germline V gene encodes CDR1 MDHEN and CDR2 SYDVKM. V loses 3 bases, J loses 9 bases, and the germline ends lie 15 bases apart. Broader findings and caveats from the paper: Based on pairwise subsampling, the degree of clonotype sharing among donors was expected to be affected by sequencing depth. Rarefaction of sorted-subset datasets indicated incomplete sequencing despite the large sequencing depth. Clonotypes shared by all four sorted-subset donors showed higher generation probabilities than non-shared clonotypes. Naive subsets generally had larger estimated clonotype richness than memory subsets did. Sampling was restricted to blood, and TCR repertoires in tissues likely differ from the TCR repertoires found in blood. Because the study included only a small number of donors, the genetic and exposure-history diversity represented was limited. When a handful of donors were compared, the shared fraction of clonotypes was about 5.4% for naive CD4, around 4% for naive CD8, about 2.4% for memory CD4, and 0.35% to 0.4% for memory CD8.

The sequence was obtained from a man aged 25-45 years in good health. Sequenced sample: naive CD4+ T cells sorted from blood. Sample cell subset or site, as interpreted from the label and publication: CD45RA+ positively selected. The chain links TRBV28 with TRBJ1-5, with the D gene call left open. Here is the DNA: TGTGCCAGCAGTTTTGGGTCGGGATTCGGGCCCCAGCATTTT. The encoded protein is CASSFGSGFGPQHF.